The T cell receptor (beta chain) described here comes from a study of blood T cell repertoires in COVID-19. Study summary: Both acute and convalescent COVID-19 samples were obtained from the United States, Italy and Spain.

Authors' data handling: Nucleated cell counts were estimated from reference gene primer amplification. Sequencing used immunoSEQ multiplex PCR; TCRdb keeps in-frame clones, though not all of them. That table gives V, J and clone size, and the DNA gave D and trimming. Here the sample spans hundreds of thousands of clones, less than 85% being singletons. Those designated as exposed participants met a COVID-19 case within 2 weeks before study entry. V lost 1 base to trimming and J lost 1 base; unmatched junction nucleotides: 6. This CDR3 has 17 residues. From germline, CDR1 is SGDLS and CDR2 YYNGEE. The specimen was PBMCs or T cells enriched from blood (not recorded which). The chain carries TRBV9 and TRBJ2-2; 8 positions match TRBD1. The clonotype comes from a woman aged 25-40 years who had been exposed to COVID-19. The DNA for the CDR3 is TGTGCCAGCAGCGTAATAAAAGGGACAGGGAACACCGGGGAGCTGTTTTTT. Protein product: CASSVIKGTGNTGELFF.